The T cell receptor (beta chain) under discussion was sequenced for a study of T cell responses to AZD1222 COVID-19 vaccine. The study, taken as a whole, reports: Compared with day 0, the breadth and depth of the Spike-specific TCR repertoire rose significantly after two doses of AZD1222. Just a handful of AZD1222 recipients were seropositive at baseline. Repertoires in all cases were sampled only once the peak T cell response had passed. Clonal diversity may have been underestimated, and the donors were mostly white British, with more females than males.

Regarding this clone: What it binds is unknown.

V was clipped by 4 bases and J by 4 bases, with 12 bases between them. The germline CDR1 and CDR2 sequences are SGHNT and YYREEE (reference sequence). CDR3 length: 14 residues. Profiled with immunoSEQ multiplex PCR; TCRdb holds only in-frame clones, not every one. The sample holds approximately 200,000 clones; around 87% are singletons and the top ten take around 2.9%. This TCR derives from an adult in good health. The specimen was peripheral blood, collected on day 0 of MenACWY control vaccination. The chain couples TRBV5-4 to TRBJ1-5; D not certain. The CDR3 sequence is CASSKEPQNQPQHF. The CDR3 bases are TGTGCCAGCAGCAAAGAGCCCCAGAATCAGCCCCAGCATTTT.